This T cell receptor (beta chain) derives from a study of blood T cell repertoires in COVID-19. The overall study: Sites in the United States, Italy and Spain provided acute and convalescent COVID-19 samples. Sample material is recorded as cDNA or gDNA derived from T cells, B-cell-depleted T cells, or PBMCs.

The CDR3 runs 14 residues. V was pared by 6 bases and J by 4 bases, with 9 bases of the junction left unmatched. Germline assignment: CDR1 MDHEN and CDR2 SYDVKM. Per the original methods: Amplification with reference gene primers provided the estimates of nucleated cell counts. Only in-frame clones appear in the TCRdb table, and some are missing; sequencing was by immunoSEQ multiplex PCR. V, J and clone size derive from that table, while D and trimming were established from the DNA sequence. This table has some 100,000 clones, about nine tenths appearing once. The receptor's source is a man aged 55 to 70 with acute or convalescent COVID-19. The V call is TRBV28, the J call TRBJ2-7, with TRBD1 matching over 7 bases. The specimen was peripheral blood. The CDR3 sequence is CASRPPGQRYEQYF. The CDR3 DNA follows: TGTGCCAGCAGGCCCCCGGGACAGAGGTACGAGCAGTACTTC.